Sequencing of this T cell receptor beta chain was carried out in a study of graft-versus-host responses after intestinal transplantation. The table came from immunoSEQ multiplex PCR; TCRdb's copy has only in-frame clones and leaves some out. The sample has around 100,000 clones; 93% are singletons. The sample holds a few counts of this clone. Its antigen is still unknown. This CDR3 is 15 amino acids long. V lost 0 bases and J 6 bases, leaving 14 bases between the germline ends. From germline, CDR1 is MNHEY and CDR2 SVGAGI. The gene calls are TRBV6-5 and TRBJ1-2, with a possible D match to TRBD1 (5 bases). The source of this sequence is a human donor who received an intestinal transplant. The specimen comprised unstimulated CD8+ T cells sorted from spleen or lymph node cells, sampled before intestinal transplant. The DNA for the CDR3 is TGTGCCAGCAGTTACTCCCAGGGCCAACTTGATGGCTACACCTTC. The encoded protein is CASSYSQGQLDGYTF.